One TCR beta chain is described in this entry. These data come from a study of cytomegalovirus exposure and HLA in healthy donors. Germline V gene data show CDR1 as PRHDT and CDR2 as FYEKMQ (reference sequence). CDR3 length: 15 residues. Germline trimming cut 6 bases from V and 2 bases from J; bases unmatched to any gene: 10. Primers included in the PCR were 60 Vbeta and 13 Jbeta primers. Clones were read by immunoSEQ multiplex PCR, and TCRdb kept only the in-frame ones, dropping some. The data hold 130,000 to 150,000 clones, with 79% observed a single time. The TCR comes from a man in his late teens or twenties in good health and CMV-seronegative. The sequenced sample consisted of PBMCs. The chain recombines TRBV13 with TRBJ2-7, with TRBD1 matching 7 bases. The CDR3 sequence is CASSQGQNFPYEQYF. The CDR3 DNA reads as TGTGCCAGCAGTCAGGGACAGAATTTCCCCTACGAGCAGTACTTC.